These 26 T cell receptor beta chains were all obtained from the same sample, sequenced in a study of blood T cell repertoires in COVID-19. Only in-frame clones appear in the TCRdb table, and some are missing; sequencing was by immunoSEQ multiplex PCR. The sample records fewer than 200,000 clones, about 85% being singletons. Sequenced material: peripheral blood. All receptors derive from a woman between 50 and 59 years old with COVID-19, enrolled during active disease.

This clone was detected once. V is TRBV7-8 and J is TRBJ1-1; 7 nucleotides match TRBD1. The junction had 7 bases not matched to a gene; V was cut back by 5 bases and J by 1 base. This CDR3 has 15 residues. Germline CDR1 and CDR2: SGHVS and FQNEAQ. The CDR3 region has the DNA TGTGCCAGCAGCATTACCAGGACAGGGAACACTGAAGCTTTCTTT. Residues: CASSITRTGNTEAFF.

V usage is TRBV11-2 and J usage is TRBJ1-1; D is unresolved. The ends were cut back, 1 base at V and 0 bases at J, with 6 bases in the middle. The CDR3 covers 14 residues. In germline, CDR1 is SGHAT, CDR2 FQNNGV. CDR3 amino acids: CASSLGQMNTEAFF. CDR3 DNA: TGTGCCAGCAGCTTAGGCCAGATGAACACTGAAGCTTTCTTT.

The rearrangement links TRBV5-6 to TRBJ2-4, with 7 bases fitting TRBD1. This CDR3 region has 18 residues. Trimming removed 4 bases from V and 0 bases from J; junction bases left unmatched: 13. CDR1 and CDR2 (germline): SGHDT, YYEEEE. The chain's CDR3 is CASSDRDSPFLAKNIQYF. DNA of the CDR3: TGTGCCAGCAGCGACCGGGACAGTCCCTTTCTAGCCAAAAACATTCAGTACTTC.

The chain is built from TRBV4-1 and TRBJ1-1, with D possibly TRBD1 on 6 matching bases. V was cut by 4 bases and J by 2 bases, with 11 bases left in between. The germline V gene has CDR1 MGHRA and CDR2 YSYEKL. This CDR3 comprises 14 residues. Here the CDR3 DNA reads TGCGCCAGCAGCCCCGGGACATTTAACACTGAAGCTTTCTTT. It is translated as CASSPGTFNTEAFF.

The chain uses TRBV5-1 and TRBJ2-1; 8 positions match TRBD2. The CDR3 has 16 residues. Looked up from germline, CDR1 is SGHRS and CDR2 is YFSETQ. With V trimmed by 3 bases and J by 9 bases, 14 bases remained unmatched. This chain's CDR3 is CASSSGLVSSGGEQFF. DNA for the CDR3: TGCGCCAGCAGCTCGGGACTAGTTTCCAGCGGAGGTGAGCAGTTCTTC.

V and J are TRBV7-2 and TRBJ2-5; perhaps TRBD1 as D (6 bases). This CDR3 is 15 amino acids long. The germline V and J ends were trimmed by 5 bases and 2 bases, with 15 bases remaining between them. Germline CDR1 reads SGHTA; CDR2 reads FQGNSA. CDR3 nucleotide sequence: TGTGCCAGCAGCCTGGTCAGGGGCCTACAAGAGACCCAGTACTTC. Translated: CASSLVRGLQETQYF.

The J gene is TRBJ1-4, the V gene TRBV12-5; D gene ambiguous. V lost 4 bases and J 5 bases, leaving 17 bases between the germline ends. The CDR3 is 16 residues long. Germline V gives CDR1 LGHNT, CDR2 FRNRAP. The CDR3 sequence is CASGSTWGGGNEKLFF. The CDR3 DNA follows: TGTGCTAGTGGTTCGACGTGGGGTGGAGGAAATGAAAAACTGTTTTTT.

The gene calls are TRBV2 and TRBJ1-1; D gene ambiguous. Trimming took 6 bases from V and 10 from J, leaving 12 bases between them. CDR1 and CDR2 (germline): SNHLY, FYNNEI. The CDR3 sequence is 11 residues long. The CDR3 loop reads CASRDFKGAFF. The CDR3 coding sequence is TGTGCCAGCAGGGACTTTAAGGGAGCTTTCTTT.

This chain joins TRBV7-3 and TRBJ2-3; 7 nucleotides line up with TRBD1. CDR1 and CDR2 from the germline V gene are SGHTA and FQGTGA. The J segment lost 1 base and the V segment lost 5 bases, leaving 12 bases of the junction unmatched. The CDR3 extends over 17 amino acids. Here the CDR3 reads CASSPKPRQGGTDTQYF. In DNA form, the CDR3 reads TGTGCCAGCAGCCCTAAACCCCGACAGGGTGGCACAGATACGCAGTATTTT. The full variable domain, its missing parts supplied by reference TRBV7-3 and TRBJ2-3, is GAGVSQTPSNKVTEKGKYVELRCDPISGHTALYWYRQSLGQGPEFLIYFQGTGAADDSGLPNDRFFAVRPEGSVSTLKIQRTERGDSAVYLCASSPKPRQGGTDTQYFGPGTRLTVL.

This chain uses TRBV30 with TRBJ2-3, with D possibly being TRBD1 (6 bases). Trimming stripped 4 bases from V and 0 bases from J, with 8 bases between. Germline CDR1 and CDR2: GTSNPN and SVGIG (reference sequence). CDR3 size: 13 residues. The CDR3 coding sequence is TGTGCCTGGACAGGGGCTAGCACAGATACGCAGTATTTT. It codes for CAWTGASTDTQYF.

V is TRBV7-8 and J is TRBJ1-1, with 7 nucleotides matching TRBD1. Germline V CDR1 and CDR2: SGHVS, FQNEAQ. Losses at the gene ends were 5 bases for V and 0 bases for J; bases not matched to a gene: 6. The CDR3 length is 15 residues. CDR3 loop: CASSLSGQLNTEAFF. DNA for the CDR3: TGTGCCAGCAGCCTCTCGGGACAGCTGAACACTGAAGCTTTCTTT.

The chain recombines TRBV6-2 or TRBV6-3 with TRBJ1-1; 7 nucleotides agree with TRBD1. V lost 2 bases, J lost 4 bases, and 7 bases stayed unmatched. Germline V CDR1 and CDR2: MNHEY, SVGEGT. There are 15 residues in the CDR3. In DNA, the CDR3 is TGTGCCAGCAGTTACGCCGACAGGGTTGCCACTGAAGCTTTCTTT. Encoded protein: CASSYADRVATEAFF.

As to this clone: Different DNA sequences within this sample yield the same CDR3. As DNA, the CDR3 is TGTGCCAGCAGCTTAGCTGGGCGGGGGGGCAGAGAGACCCAGTACTTC. It specifies CASSLAGRGGRETQYF. The chain joins TRBV7-2 to TRBJ2-5, with 9 positions matching TRBD2. This CDR3 region has 16 residues. Trimming at V came to 0 bases and at J to 4 bases, leaving 6 bases not matched to a gene. Per the germline V gene, CDR1 is SGHTA and CDR2 is FQGNSA.

The chain links TRBV6-5 to TRBJ1-4, with D possibly TRBD1 on 5 matching bases. V was clipped by 6 bases and J by 6 bases, with 11 bases between them. Per the germline V gene, CDR1 is MNHEY and CDR2 is SVGAGI. This CDR3 comprises 13 residues. The CDR3 DNA follows: TGTGCCAGCAGCGGGGGGGGATATGAAAAACTGTTTTTT. It codes for CASSGGGYEKLFF.

This clone was counted between two and nine times. V and J are TRBV24-1 and TRBJ2-3, with a weak D call TRBD2 (5 bases). The CDR3 has 14 residues. The germline V gene encodes CDR1 KGHDR and CDR2 SFDVKD. Between the trimmed V and J ends, which lost 4 bases and 4 bases, there was a span of 11 bases. CDR3 bases: TGTGCCACCAGTGACCCCGGACTCTCAGATACGCAGTATTTT. Translated: CATSDPGLSDTQYF.

The chain carries TRBV7-9 and TRBJ2-2; a weak D match, TRBD1 (6 bases). This CDR3 has 15 amino acids. Germline assignment: CDR1 SEHNR and CDR2 FQNEAQ (reference sequence). V lost 7 bases and J 4 bases, leaving 16 bases between the germline ends. The CDR3, as DNA: TGTGCCAGCAACGAGCCGGGACAAATCACCGGGGAGCTGTTTTTT. The encoded protein is CASNEPGQITGELFF.

The chain recombines TRBV9 with TRBJ1-2; the match to TRBD1 covers 9 bases. The CDR3 has 16 amino acids. The trim removed 0 bases at V and 4 bases at J, leaving 7 bases unmatched. The germline V gene has CDR1 SGDLS and CDR2 YYNGEE. This chain's CDR3 is CASSVDRGRNLYGYTF. In DNA form, the CDR3 reads TGTGCCAGCAGCGTAGACAGGGGGCGAAATCTCTATGGCTACACCTTC.

J is TRBJ2-5 and V is TRBV4-1; 7 nucleotides agree with TRBD1. The CDR3 has 17 amino acids. V shed 6 bases and J 3 bases; nucleotides not matched to a gene: 16. Germline lookup yields CDR1 MGHRA and CDR2 YSYEKL. The DNA for the CDR3 is TGCGCCAGCAGTCCCATGCCGGGACAGACTCCTAAAGAGACCCAGTACTTC. Amino acid sequence: CASSPMPGQTPKETQYF.

The V and J genes are TRBV5-6 and TRBJ2-1, with 8 nucleotides matching TRBD1. The V and J ends lost 1 base and 6 bases, in that order; junction bases with no gene match: 3. The CDR3 contains 14 residues. CDR1 SGHDT and CDR2 YYEEEE come from the germline V gene. The DNA of the CDR3 is TGTGCCAGCAGCTTGTTTGGACAGGGCAATGAGCAGTTCTTC. It translates to CASSLFGQGNEQFF.

The rearrangement links TRBV9 to TRBJ1-1; TRBD1 agrees at 10 bases. CDR1 is SGDLS, CDR2 YYNGEE, per germline. The CDR3 sequence is 15 residues long. J was trimmed by 5 bases and V by 0 bases; bases with no gene match: 4. This CDR3 is CASSVEGQGYTEAFF. The CDR3 nucleotides read TGTGCCAGCAGCGTAGAGGGACAGGGGTATACTGAAGCTTTCTTT.

The J gene is TRBJ1-1, the V gene TRBV4-1, with D hard to call. Germline CDR1 and CDR2: MGHRA and YSYEKL. Trimming cost V 2 bases and J 5 bases, with 18 bases left between them. The CDR3 totals 16 residues. The CDR3 sequence is CASSQSQTLGRTEAFF. Written as DNA, the CDR3 is TGCGCCAGCAGCCAATCCCAAACCCTAGGGAGGACTGAAGCTTTCTTT.

The gene calls are TRBV3-1 (or the pseudogene TRBV3-2) and TRBJ2-2; 10 bases align to TRBD1. CDR3 size: 16 residues. The junction had 6 bases not matched to a gene; V was cut back by 5 bases and J by 3 bases. CDR1 and CDR2 from the germline V gene are LGHDT and YNNKEL (reference sequence). The CDR3, as DNA: TGTGCCAGCAGCGACGGGACAGGGGATTACACCGGGGAGCTGTTTTTT. This codes for CASSDGTGDYTGELFF.

The CDR3 loop is CASRSGWNYGYTF. CDR3 nucleotide sequence: TGCGCCAGCAGATCAGGGTGGAACTATGGCTACACCTTC. This chain connects TRBV5-1 to TRBJ1-2; weak D call: TRBD1 (5 bases). V was shortened by 5 bases and J by 2 bases, with 10 bases between the two germline ends. The CDR3 is 13 amino acids. From germline, CDR1 is SGHRS and CDR2 YFSETQ.

The chain has TRBV19 and TRBJ1-3; no reliable D call. Germline V gene lookup returns CDR1 LNHDA and CDR2 SQIVND (reference sequence). This CDR3 spans 15 amino acids. The ends were cut back, 7 bases at V and 0 bases at J, with 13 bases in the middle. This chain's CDR3 is CASTAALFSGNTIYF. As DNA, the CDR3 is TGTGCCAGTACCGCCGCACTATTCTCTGGAAACACCATATATTTT.

CDR3 nucleotides: TGTGCCAGCAGCTCCGGACTAGCGGGGGATAAAGATACGCAGTATTTT. It codes for CASSSGLAGDKDTQYF. The chain recombines TRBV5-4 with TRBJ2-3; 13 nucleotides align to TRBD2. Looked up from germline, CDR1 is SGHNT and CDR2 is YYREEE (reference sequence). V shed 3 bases and J 5 bases; nucleotides not matched to a gene: 6. There are 16 residues in the CDR3.

This chain uses TRBV4-2 with TRBJ2-2; D gene uncertain. Germline-derived CDR1 and CDR2 are LGHNA and YNFKEQ. The CDR3 covers 15 residues. Between the trimmed V and J ends, which lost 2 bases and 3 bases, there was a span of 10 bases. The CDR3 spells CASSQPSVDTGELFF. The CDR3 coding sequence is TGTGCCAGCAGCCAACCTAGTGTGGACACCGGGGAGCTGTTTTTT.